Shown below are 5 T cell receptor beta chains from a single sample sequenced in a study of OX40 agonist ivuxolimab in advanced cancers. TCRdb's copy holds only in-frame clones and misses some; the assay was immunoSEQ multiplex PCR. The table includes 55,000 to 70,000 clones, 84% detected once. Sequenced here: CD4+ or CD8+ T cells sorted from blood, sampled in a trial of the OX40 agonist ivuxolimab. These receptors all stem from an adult with an advanced solid tumor such as melanoma, head and neck, liver or kidney cancer.

V and J are TRBV28 and TRBJ1-3, with unresolved D. CDR1 is MDHEN and CDR2 is SYDVKM in the germline V gene. Trimming shortened V by 6 bases and J by 6 bases, and 21 bases separated the two germline ends. The CDR3 has 16 amino acids. CDR3 amino acids: CASSSPRSVLINTIYF. The CDR3 nucleotides read TGTGCCAGCAGCTCCCCCAGGTCCGTCTTAATAAACACCATATATTTT. Variable domain in full (rest from reference TRBV28 and TRBJ1-3): DVKVTQSSRYLVKRTGEKVFLECVQDMDHENMFWYRQDPGLGLRLIYFSYDVKMKEKGDIPEGYSVSREKKERFSLILESASTNQTSMYLCASSSPRSVLINTIYFGEGSWLTVV.

This chain links TRBV15 with TRBJ1-2, with D unresolved. There are 14 residues in the CDR3. Germline lookup yields CDR1 LNHNV and CDR2 YYDKDF (reference sequence). Deletions cut 1 base from V and 4 bases from J, with 10 bases between. The CDR3 protein is CATSRVRDSYGYTF. The DNA of the CDR3 is TGTGCCACCAGCAGAGTGCGGGATTCCTATGGCTACACCTTC.

There are a few counts of this clone. The V call is TRBV18, the J call TRBJ1-6; the match to TRBD1 covers 9 bases. CDR1 is KGHSH and CDR2 is LQKENI in the germline V gene. Trimming removed 0 bases from V and 7 bases from J; junction bases left unmatched: 1. The CDR3 totals 15 residues. The CDR3 loop reads CASSPPDRGNSPLHF. In nucleotides, the CDR3 is TGTGCCAGCTCACCACCAGACAGGGGGAATTCACCCCTCCACTTT.

J is TRBJ2-1 and V is TRBV5-4, with D possibly matching TRBD2 (5 bases). Germline V gene lookup returns CDR1 SGHNT and CDR2 YYREEE (reference sequence). The CDR3 is made up of 13 amino acids. The germline V and J ends were trimmed by 1 base and 7 bases, with 9 bases remaining between them. In DNA, the CDR3 is TGTGCCAGCAGCTTGACCCGGGATAATGAGCAGTTCTTC. Amino acids: CASSLTRDNEQFF.

This clone has a single count. This CDR3 is CASSLRQLHNSPLHF. The DNA of the CDR3 is TGTGCCAGCAGCCTCCGACAGCTGCATAATTCACCCCTCCACTTT. V gene TRBV7-2 combines with J gene TRBJ1-6; D may be TRBD1 (5 bases). This CDR3 is 15 amino acids long. Per the germline V gene, CDR1 is SGHTA and CDR2 is FQGNSA. The V gene lost 5 bases and the J gene lost 5 bases, with 13 bases spanning the gap.